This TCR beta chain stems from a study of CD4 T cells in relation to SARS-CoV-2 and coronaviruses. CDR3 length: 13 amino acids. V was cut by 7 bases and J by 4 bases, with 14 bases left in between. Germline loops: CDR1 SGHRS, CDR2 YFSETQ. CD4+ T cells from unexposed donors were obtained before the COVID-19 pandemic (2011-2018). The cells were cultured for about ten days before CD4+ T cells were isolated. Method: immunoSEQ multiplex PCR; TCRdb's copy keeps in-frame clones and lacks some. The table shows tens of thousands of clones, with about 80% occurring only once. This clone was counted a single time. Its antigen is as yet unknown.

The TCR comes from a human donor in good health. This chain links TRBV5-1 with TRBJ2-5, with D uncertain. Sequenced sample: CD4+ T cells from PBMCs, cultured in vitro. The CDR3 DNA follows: TGCGCCAGCGGCTACCTTGCCGGAGAGACCCAGTACTTC. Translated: CASGYLAGETQYF.